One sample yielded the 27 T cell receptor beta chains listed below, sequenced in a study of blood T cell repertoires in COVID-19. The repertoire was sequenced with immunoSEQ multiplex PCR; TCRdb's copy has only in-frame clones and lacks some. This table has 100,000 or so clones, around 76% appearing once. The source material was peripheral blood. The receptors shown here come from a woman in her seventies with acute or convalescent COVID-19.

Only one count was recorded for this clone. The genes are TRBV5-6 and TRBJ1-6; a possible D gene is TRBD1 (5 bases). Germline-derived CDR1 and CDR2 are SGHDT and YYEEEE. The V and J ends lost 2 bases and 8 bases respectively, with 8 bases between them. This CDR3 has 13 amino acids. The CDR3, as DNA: TGTGCCAGCAGCTTTGCGGGGGATTCACCCCTCCACTTT. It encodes CASSFAGDSPLHF.

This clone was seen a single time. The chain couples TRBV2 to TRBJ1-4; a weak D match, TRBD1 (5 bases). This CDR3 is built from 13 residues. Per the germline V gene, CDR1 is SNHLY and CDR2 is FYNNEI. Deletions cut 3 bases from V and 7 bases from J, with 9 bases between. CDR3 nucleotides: TGTGCCAGCAGTGACAGGGAAAGTGAAAAACTGTTTTTT. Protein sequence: CASSDRESEKLFF.

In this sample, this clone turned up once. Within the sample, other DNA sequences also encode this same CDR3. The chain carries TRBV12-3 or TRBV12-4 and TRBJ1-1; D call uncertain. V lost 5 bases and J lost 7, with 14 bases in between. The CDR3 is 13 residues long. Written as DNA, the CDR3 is TGTGCCAGCAGTCCCCCGGGAGGTTTTGAAGCTTTCTTT. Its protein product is CASSPPGGFEAFF.

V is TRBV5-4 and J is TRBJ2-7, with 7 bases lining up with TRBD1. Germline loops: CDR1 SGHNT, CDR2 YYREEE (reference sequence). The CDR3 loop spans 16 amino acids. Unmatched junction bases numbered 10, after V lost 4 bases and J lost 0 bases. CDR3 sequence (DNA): TGTGCCAGCAGCCCGGACAGGTCGGGTTACTCCTACGAGCAGTACTTC. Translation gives CASSPDRSGYSYEQYF.

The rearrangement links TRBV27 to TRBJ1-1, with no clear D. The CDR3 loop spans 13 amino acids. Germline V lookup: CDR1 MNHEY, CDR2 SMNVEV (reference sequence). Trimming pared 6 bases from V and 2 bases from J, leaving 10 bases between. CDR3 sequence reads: CASRFERNTEAFF. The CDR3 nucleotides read TGTGCCAGCAGGTTTGAGAGAAACACTGAAGCTTTCTTT.

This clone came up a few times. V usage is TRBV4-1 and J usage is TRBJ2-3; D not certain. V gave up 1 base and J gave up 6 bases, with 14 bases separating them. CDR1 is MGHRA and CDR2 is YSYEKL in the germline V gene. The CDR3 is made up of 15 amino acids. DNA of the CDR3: TGCGCCAGCAGCCAAGTTGCCAGACTGCGGGATACGCAGTATTTT. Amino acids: CASSQVARLRDTQYF.

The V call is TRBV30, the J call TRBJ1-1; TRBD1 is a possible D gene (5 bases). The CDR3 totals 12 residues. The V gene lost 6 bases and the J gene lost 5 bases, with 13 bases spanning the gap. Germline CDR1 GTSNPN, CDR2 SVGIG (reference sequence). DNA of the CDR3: TGTGCCTGTCAGCAGGGAAGAACTGAAGCTTTCTTT. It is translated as CACQQGRTEAFF.

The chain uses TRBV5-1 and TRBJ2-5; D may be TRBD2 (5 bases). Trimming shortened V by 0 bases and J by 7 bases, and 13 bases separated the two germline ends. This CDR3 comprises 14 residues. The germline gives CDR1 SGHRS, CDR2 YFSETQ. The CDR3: CASSLEEAPSTQYF. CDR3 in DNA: TGCGCCAGCAGCTTGGAGGAGGCCCCTTCGACCCAGTACTTC. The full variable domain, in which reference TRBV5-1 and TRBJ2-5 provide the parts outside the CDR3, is KAGVTQTPRYLIKTRGQQVTLSCSPISGHRSVSWYQQTPGQGLQFLFEYFSETQRNKGNFPGRFSGRQFSNSRSEMNVSTLELGDSALYLCASSLEEAPSTQYFGPGTRLLVL.

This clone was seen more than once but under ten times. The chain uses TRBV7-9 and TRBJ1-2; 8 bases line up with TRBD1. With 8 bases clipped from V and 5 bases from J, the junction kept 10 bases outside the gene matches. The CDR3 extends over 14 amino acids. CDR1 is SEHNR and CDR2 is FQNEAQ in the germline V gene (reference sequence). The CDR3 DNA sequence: TGTGCCAGCGCCGATAGTGGACAGGGATATGGCTACACCTTC. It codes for CASADSGQGYGYTF.

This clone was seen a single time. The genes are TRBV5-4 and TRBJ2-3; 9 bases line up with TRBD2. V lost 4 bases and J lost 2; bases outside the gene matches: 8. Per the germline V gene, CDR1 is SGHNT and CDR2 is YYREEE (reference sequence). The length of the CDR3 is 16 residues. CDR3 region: CASSAGGESPTDTQYF. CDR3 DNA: TGTGCCAGCAGCGCGGGGGGGGAAAGCCCCACAGATACGCAGTATTTT.

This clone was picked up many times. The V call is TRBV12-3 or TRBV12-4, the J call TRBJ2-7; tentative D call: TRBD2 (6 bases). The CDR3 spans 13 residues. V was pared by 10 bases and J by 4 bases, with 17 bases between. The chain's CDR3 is CATSRETTYEQYF. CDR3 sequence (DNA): TGTGCCACCTCCCGGGAGACAACTTACGAGCAGTACTTC.

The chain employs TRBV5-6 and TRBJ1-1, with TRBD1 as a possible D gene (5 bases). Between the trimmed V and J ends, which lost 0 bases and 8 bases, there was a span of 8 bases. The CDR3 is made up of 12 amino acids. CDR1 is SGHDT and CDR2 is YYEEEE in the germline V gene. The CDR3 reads CASSLVNREAFF. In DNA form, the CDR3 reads TGTGCCAGCAGCTTGGTAAACAGGGAAGCTTTCTTT.

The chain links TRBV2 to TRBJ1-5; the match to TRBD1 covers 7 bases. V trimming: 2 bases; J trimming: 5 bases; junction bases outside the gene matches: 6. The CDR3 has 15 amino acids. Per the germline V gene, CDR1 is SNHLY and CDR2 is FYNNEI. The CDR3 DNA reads TGTGCCAGCAGTGAAAGGGGGCAGGCGGATCAGCCCCAGCATTTT. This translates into CASSERGQADQPQHF. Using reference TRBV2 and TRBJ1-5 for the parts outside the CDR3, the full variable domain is EPEVTQTPSHQVTQMGQEVILRCVPISNHLYFYWYRQILGQKVEFLVSFYNNEISEKSEIFDDQFSVERPDGSNFTLKIRSTKLEDSAMYFCASSERGQADQPQHFGDGTRLSIL.

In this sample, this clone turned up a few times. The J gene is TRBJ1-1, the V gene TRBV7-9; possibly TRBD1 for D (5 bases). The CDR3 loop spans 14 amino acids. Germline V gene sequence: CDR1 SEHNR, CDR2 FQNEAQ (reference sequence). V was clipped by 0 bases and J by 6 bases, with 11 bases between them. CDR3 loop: CASSLADQGPEAFF. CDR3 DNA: TGTGCCAGCAGCTTAGCGGATCAGGGCCCTGAAGCTTTCTTT.

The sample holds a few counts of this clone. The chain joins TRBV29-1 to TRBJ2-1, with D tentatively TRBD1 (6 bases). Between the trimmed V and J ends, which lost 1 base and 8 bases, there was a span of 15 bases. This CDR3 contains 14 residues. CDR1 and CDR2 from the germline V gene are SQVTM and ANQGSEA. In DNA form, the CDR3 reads TGCAGCGTTGAAGGGTACAGGGTTCGGGATGAGCAGTTCTTC. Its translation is CSVEGYRVRDEQFF.

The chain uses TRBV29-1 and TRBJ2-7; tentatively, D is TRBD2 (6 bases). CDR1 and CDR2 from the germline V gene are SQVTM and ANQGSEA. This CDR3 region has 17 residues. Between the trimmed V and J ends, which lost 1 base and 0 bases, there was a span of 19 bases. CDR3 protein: CSVEATLGGSLSYEQYF. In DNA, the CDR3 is TGCAGCGTTGAAGCTACCCTGGGAGGTTCACTCTCCTACGAGCAGTACTTC.

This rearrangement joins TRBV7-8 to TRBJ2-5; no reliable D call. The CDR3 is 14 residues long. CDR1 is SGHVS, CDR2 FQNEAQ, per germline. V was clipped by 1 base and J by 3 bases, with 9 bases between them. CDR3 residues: CASSLVEWEETQYF. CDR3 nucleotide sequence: TGTGCCAGCAGCTTAGTGGAGTGGGAAGAGACCCAGTACTTC.

CDR3 sequence (DNA): TGTGCCGGCACGATGGGACAGACGAACACCGGGGAGCTGTTTTTT. This sequence encodes CAGTMGQTNTGELFF. This rearrangement joins TRBV2 to TRBJ2-2, with TRBD1 matching 7 bases. CDR1 is SNHLY and CDR2 is FYNNEI in the germline V gene. CDR3 length: 15 amino acids. With 11 bases clipped from V and 0 bases from J, the junction kept 9 bases outside the gene matches.

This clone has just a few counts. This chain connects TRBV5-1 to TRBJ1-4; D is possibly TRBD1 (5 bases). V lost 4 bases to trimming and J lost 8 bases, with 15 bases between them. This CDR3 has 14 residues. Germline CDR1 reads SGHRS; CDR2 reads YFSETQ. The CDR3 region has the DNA TGCGCCAGCAGCGCCGGGACTGGCGACGAAAAACTGTTTTTT. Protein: CASSAGTGDEKLFF.

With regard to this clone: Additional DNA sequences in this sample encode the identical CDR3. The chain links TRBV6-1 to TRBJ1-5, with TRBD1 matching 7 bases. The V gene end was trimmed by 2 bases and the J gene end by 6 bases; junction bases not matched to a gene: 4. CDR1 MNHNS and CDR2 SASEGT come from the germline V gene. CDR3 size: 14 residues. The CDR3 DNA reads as TGTGCCAGCAGTGAAAAAACAGGGGTTCAGCCCCAGCATTTT. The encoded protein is CASSEKTGVQPQHF.

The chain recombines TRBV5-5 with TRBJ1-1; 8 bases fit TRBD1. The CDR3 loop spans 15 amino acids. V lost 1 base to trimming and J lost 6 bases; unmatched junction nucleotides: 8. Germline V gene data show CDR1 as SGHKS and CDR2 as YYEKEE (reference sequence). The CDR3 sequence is CASSLTGQGRPEAFF. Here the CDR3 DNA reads TGTGCCAGCAGCTTGACTGGACAGGGCCGCCCTGAAGCTTTCTTT.

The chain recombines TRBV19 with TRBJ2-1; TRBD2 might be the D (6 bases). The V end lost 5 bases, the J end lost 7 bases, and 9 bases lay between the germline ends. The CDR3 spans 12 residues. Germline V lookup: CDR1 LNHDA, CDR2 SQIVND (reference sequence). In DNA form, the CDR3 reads TGTGCCAGTAGTCCGGGGAGGAATGAGCAGTTCTTC. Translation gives CASSPGRNEQFF.

CDR3 coding DNA: TGTGCCTGGAGGAGCCCCGCTCTTCAGCGGGGGGGGGCCTACAATGAGCAGTTCTTC. It yields the protein CAWRSPALQRGGAYNEQFF. V usage is TRBV30 and J usage is TRBJ2-1; 10 bases align to TRBD2. The CDR3 is made up of 19 amino acids. V lost 3 bases, J lost 2 bases, and 16 bases stayed unmatched. CDR1 and CDR2 (germline): GTSNPN, SVGIG (reference sequence).

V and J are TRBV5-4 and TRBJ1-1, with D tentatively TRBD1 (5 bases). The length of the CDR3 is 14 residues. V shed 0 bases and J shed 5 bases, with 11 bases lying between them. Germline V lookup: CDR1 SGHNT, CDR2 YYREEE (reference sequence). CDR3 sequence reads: CASSLVGGLTEAFF. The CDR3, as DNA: TGTGCCAGCAGCTTGGTGGGGGGATTGACTGAAGCTTTCTTT.

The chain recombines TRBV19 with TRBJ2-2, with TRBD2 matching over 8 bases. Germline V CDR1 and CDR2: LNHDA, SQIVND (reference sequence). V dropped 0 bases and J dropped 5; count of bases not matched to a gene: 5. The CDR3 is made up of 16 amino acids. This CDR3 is CASSIDAQRGTGELFF. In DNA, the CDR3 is TGTGCCAGTAGTATAGATGCCCAGCGGGGGACCGGGGAGCTGTTTTTT.

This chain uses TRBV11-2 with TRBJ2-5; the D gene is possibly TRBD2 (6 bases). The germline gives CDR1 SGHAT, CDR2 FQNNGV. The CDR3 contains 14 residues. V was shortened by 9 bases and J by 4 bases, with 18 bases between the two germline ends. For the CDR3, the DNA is TGTGCCAGTGAGGTGTGGCAGGGAGGAGAGACCCAGTACTTC. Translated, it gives CASEVWQGGETQYF.

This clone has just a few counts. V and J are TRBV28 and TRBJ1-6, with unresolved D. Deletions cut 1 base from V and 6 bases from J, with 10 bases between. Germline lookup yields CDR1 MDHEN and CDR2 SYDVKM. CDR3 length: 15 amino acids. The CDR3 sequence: CASSLLQTSNSPLHF. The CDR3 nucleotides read TGTGCCAGCAGTTTATTGCAGACTTCTAATTCACCCCTCCACTTT.